The 10 T cell receptor beta chains in this list originate from one sample, sequenced in a study of post-analysis software for immune sequencing data. Study outcomes and limitations: Comparison of patients with controls showed four or five TRBV segments more frequent in patients, TRBV5-6, TRBV5-1 and TRBV20-1 among them.

TCR beta cDNA libraries had unique molecular identifiers. Each CDR3 protein is one row after TCRdb ran MiXCR on the PCR reads. The table lists approximately 360,000 distinct CDR3 sequences, about a third of them singletons. No antigen is known for these receptors. The specimen sequenced was blood. These receptors all stem from a girl aged 10 to 17 with multiple sclerosis.

This clonotype has just a few counts. The genes are TRBV12-3 or TRBV12-4 and TRBJ2-7; D is ambiguous. This CDR3 is 14 amino acids long. V lost 1 base and J lost 3, with 10 bases in between. CDR3 residues: CASSLVGLSYEQYF. The DNA of the CDR3 is TGTGCCAGCAGTTTAGTAGGGCTCAGCTACGAGCAGTACTTC.

In this sample, this clonotype turned up many times. The rearrangement links TRBV12-3 or TRBV12-4 to TRBJ2-7; tentatively, D is TRBD1 (5 bases). The CDR3 spans 13 residues. V was cut by 6 bases and J by 1 base, with 10 bases left in between. CDR3 DNA: TGTGCCAGCAGCTTGCAGGGTTCCTACGAGCAGTACTTC. This sequence encodes CASSLQGSYEQYF.

To note about this clonotype: Compared with germline, one end of the junction differs, possibly owing to a read error. The chain employs TRBV5-6 and TRBJ2-1; possibly TRBD1 or TRBD2 for D (5 bases each). The length of the CDR3 is 12 residues. Germline assignment: CDR1 SGHDT and CDR2 YYEEEE. Written as DNA, the CDR3 is TGTGCCAACAGCTTGAGTGGGGGTGAGCAGTTCTTC. Translated, it gives CANSLSGGEQFF.

The rearrangement uses TRBV6-1 and TRBJ2-7; D call uncertain. In germline, CDR1 is MNHNS, CDR2 SASEGT. The ends were cut back, 3 bases at V and 2 bases at J, with 17 bases in the middle. The CDR3 spans 16 residues. In nucleotides, the CDR3 is TGTGCCAGCAGTGATAAGTTCAGAATTGGGACCTACGAGCAGTACTTC. The encoded protein is CASSDKFRIGTYEQYF.

The gene calls are TRBV5-1 and TRBJ1-1; TRBD1 matches 7 bases. Trimming cost V 5 bases and J 4 bases; bases outside gene matches: 8. Germline-derived CDR1 and CDR2 are SGHRS and YFSETQ. The CDR3 has 14 residues. CDR3 DNA sequence: TGCGCCAGCAGAATACGGGACAGCCTCACTGAAGCTTTCTTT. Protein product: CASRIRDSLTEAFF.

This clonotype was detected a few times. The chain has TRBV7-2 and TRBJ2-5; no definite D call. This CDR3 spans 11 amino acids. V lost 5 bases, J lost 7 bases, and 8 bases lay in between. CDR1 and CDR2 (germline): SGHTA, FQGNSA. CDR3 DNA sequence: TGTGCCAGCAGCCTGCTCGGGACCCAGTACTTC. This encodes CASSLLGTQYF.

A few counts support this clonotype. The CDR3 protein is CSARDRGSNSPLHF. In DNA form, the CDR3 reads TGCAGTGCTAGAGACAGGGGAAGCAATTCACCCCTCCACTTT. This chain connects TRBV20-1 to TRBJ1-6; D may be TRBD1 (6 bases). The ends were cut back, 0 bases at V and 7 bases at J, with 10 bases in the middle. This CDR3 contains 14 residues. Germline values: CDR1 DFQATT, CDR2 SNEGSKA (reference sequence).

The chain joins TRBV7-9 to TRBJ2-5; D is perhaps TRBD1 (5 bases). The J call may be mistaken, given a closer DNA end match to TRBJ2-7. CDR1 is SEHNR, CDR2 FQNEAQ, per germline (reference sequence). This CDR3 is built from 15 residues. The CDR3 region has the DNA TGTGCCAGCAGCTTAACCCAGGACAAAACCTACGAGCAGTACTTC. It specifies CASSLTQDKTYEQYF.

The genes are TRBV28 and TRBJ2-7; TRBD2 agrees at 9 bases. The CDR3 totals 14 residues. Germline values: CDR1 MDHEN, CDR2 SYDVKM. V dropped 9 bases and J dropped 1; count of bases not matched to a gene: 7. Here the CDR3 reads CASNSGGPSYEQYF. CDR3 nucleotides: TGTGCCAGTAATAGCGGGGGCCCATCCTACGAGCAGTACTTC.

This chain links TRBV5-1 with TRBJ1-1; D is uncertain. Germline V CDR1 and CDR2: SGHRS, YFSETQ. This CDR3 comprises 13 residues. V was pared by 5 bases and J by 1 base, with 9 bases between. The DNA for the CDR3 is TGCGCCAGCAGAGCCGACGGGAACACTGAAGCTTTCTTT. Protein product: CASRADGNTEAFF.